Listed here are 5 T cell receptor beta chains from one sample, sequenced in a study of cytomegalovirus exposure and HLA in healthy donors. PCR amplification relied on 60 Vbeta primers (plus 13 Jbeta primers). Generated by immunoSEQ multiplex PCR, the TCRdb table keeps only in-frame clones and is missing some. The table records fewer than 200,000 clones, approximately 86% of them present only once. What was sequenced was PBMCs. These receptors were collected from a male donor in good health and CMV-seronegative.

The chain recombines TRBV5-1 with TRBJ2-7; TRBD2 agrees at 12 bases. The V gene end was trimmed by 4 bases and the J gene end by 2 bases; junction bases not matched to a gene: 1. CDR3 length: 14 residues. The V gene's germline CDR1 is SGHRS and CDR2 YFSETQ. The CDR3 nucleotides read TGCGCCAGCAGCCGGACTAGCGGGACCTACGAGCAGTACTTC. Its protein product is CASSRTSGTYEQYF.

This clone was counted a few times. The V call is TRBV5-1, the J call TRBJ1-1; tentatively, D is TRBD1 (6 bases). Per the germline V gene, CDR1 is SGHRS and CDR2 is YFSETQ. V shed 7 bases and J shed 4 bases, with 17 bases lying between them. The CDR3 extends over 14 amino acids. CDR3 protein: CASHSTGSVTEAFF. The CDR3 DNA reads TGCGCCAGCCATAGTACAGGGAGCGTCACTGAAGCTTTCTTT.

In its sample, this clone was seen once. This chain joins TRBV12-5 and TRBJ2-4, with 7 nucleotides matching TRBD1. Looked up from germline, CDR1 is LGHNT and CDR2 is FRNRAP. The CDR3 extends over 14 amino acids. Trimming took 5 bases from V and 8 from J; bases not matched to a gene: 9. The CDR3, as DNA: TGTGCTAGTGGTATAGGACAGGATTGGGACATTCAGTACTTC. Encoded protein: CASGIGQDWDIQYF.

This rearrangement joins TRBV28 to TRBJ2-5; 7 bases map to TRBD1. Trimming at V came to 1 base and at J to 1 base, leaving 6 bases not matched to a gene. The CDR3 runs 16 residues. In germline, CDR1 is MDHEN, CDR2 SYDVKM. CDR3 nucleotides: TGTGCCAGCAGTTTATCGGGACAGCCCCGCCAAGAGACCCAGTACTTC. It yields the protein CASSLSGQPRQETQYF.

The genes are TRBV4-1 and TRBJ2-6; D call uncertain. The V and J ends lost 4 bases and 0 bases respectively, with 7 bases between them. CDR1 MGHRA and CDR2 YSYEKL come from the germline V gene. The length of the CDR3 is 15 residues. In nucleotides, the CDR3 is TGCGCCAGCAGCCCGAGCCCCTCTGGGGCCAACGTCCTGACTTTC. This encodes CASSPSPSGANVLTF.